This T cell receptor (beta chain) came from a study of blood T cells in healthy people across ages. Study-level results: While age rose, TCR beta diversity per million T cells dropped in a roughly linear way.

This clonotype came up many times. Antigen: not known. The authors ran a second PCR of about 7 to 12 cycles using a sample-barcoded 5' primer and a J-beta primer mix. Every single cDNA molecule received a tag from a template-switch adaptor with 12 random nucleotides. TCRdb ran MiXCR on the 5' RACE reads and lists one entry per CDR3 protein. Of approximately 850,000 distinct CDR3 sequences listed, around 43% are singletons. The CDR3 extends over 14 amino acids. Germline assignment: CDR1 SGDLS and CDR2 YYNGEE. With V trimmed by 4 bases and J by 9 bases, 7 bases remained unmatched. The donors, healthy Caucasians from Russia, were aged roughly 6 to 100. It was 8 to 10 milliliters of peripheral blood that were drawn from each donor.

Sequencing input: blood. V is TRBV9 and J is TRBJ2-2; 9 positions agree with TRBD2. The clonotype originates from a man aged 55 to 69 in good health. CDR3 protein: CASSTAGGPRELFF. As DNA, the CDR3 is TGTGCCAGCAGCACCGCGGGGGGGCCTCGGGAGCTGTTTTTT.